This TCR beta chain was sequenced during a study of shared clonotypes between healthy human individuals. Whole-study results and caveats: Owing to a small donor count, the genetic and exposure-history diversity represented was limited.

On this clone: Its specificity is unknown.

Execution of the assay was at deep level. The assay was immunoSEQ multiplex PCR, and TCRdb's table has in-frame clones only and misses some. Of around 1.9 million clones listed, around 93% are singletons. The V and J ends lost 0 bases and 7 bases respectively, with 20 bases between them. The CDR3 sequence is 17 residues long. CDR1 SGHNT and CDR2 YYREEE come from the germline V gene (reference sequence). The naive CD8 subset, CD45RO-negative cells positively selected for CCR7, excluded terminally differentiated effector memory CD45RA+ cells. The sequence came from a man between 18 and 35 years old in good health. Some clones in this sample may be carry-over from other donors' samples. The chain combines TRBV5-4 with TRBJ2-1; D is unresolved. Input material: naive CD8+ T cells from PBMCs. Written as DNA, the CDR3 is TGTGCCAGCAGCTTGGCCGTTGGGGAACTCTCTAGGAATGAGCAGTTCTTC. Its protein is CASSLAVGELSRNEQFF.